The source of this TCR beta chain is a study of T cell repertoires in cytomegalovirus infection. In the study overall: Evidence of both CMV infection and a matching HLA type came from public TCR beta signatures.

Study results and caveats: Ex vivo responses were dominated by HLA-C-restricted CMV-specific TCR beta clonotypes. People with CMV and the relevant HLA were identified by cumulative public TCR beta family frequency.

At least ten counts were recorded for this clonotype. No antigen is known for it. TCRdb re-called the reads through MiXCR, storing one row per CDR3 protein. The sample records almost 550,000 distinct CDR3 sequences, more than 15% being singletons. The sequence was obtained from a human donor in good health (CMV status not recorded). Some clones in this sample may be carry-over from other donors' samples. The sample was CD8+ T cells from PBMCs.

The CDR3 here is CASSSSVTPYNSPLHF. CDR3 DNA sequence: TGCGCCAGCAGCTCCTCAGTCACTCCCTATAATTCACCCCTCCACTTT. The V call is TRBV5-1, the J call TRBJ1-6, with D hard to call. Trimming cost V 3 bases and J 2 bases, with 12 bases left between them. The CDR3 extends over 16 amino acids. CDR1 SGHRS and CDR2 YFSETQ come from the germline V gene.